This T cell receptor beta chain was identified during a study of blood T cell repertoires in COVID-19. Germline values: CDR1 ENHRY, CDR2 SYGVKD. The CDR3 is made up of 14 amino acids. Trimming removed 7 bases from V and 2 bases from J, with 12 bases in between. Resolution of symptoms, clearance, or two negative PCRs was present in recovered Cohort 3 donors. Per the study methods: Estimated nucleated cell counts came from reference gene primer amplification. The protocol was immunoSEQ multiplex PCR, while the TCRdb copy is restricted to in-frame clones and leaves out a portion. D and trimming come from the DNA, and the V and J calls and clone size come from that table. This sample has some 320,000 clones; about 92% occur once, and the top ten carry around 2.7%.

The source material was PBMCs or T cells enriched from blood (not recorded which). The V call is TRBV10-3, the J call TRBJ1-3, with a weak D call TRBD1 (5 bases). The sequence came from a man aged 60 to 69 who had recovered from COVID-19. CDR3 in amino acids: CAIKGAATGNTIYF. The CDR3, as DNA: TGTGCCATCAAAGGGGCAGCGACTGGAAACACCATATATTTT.